This TCR beta chain came from a study of T cell repertoires in cytomegalovirus infection. Study information: The study used recently identified HLA-C-restricted and well-studied HLA-B-restricted CMV epitopes. Through public TCR beta signatures, both CMV infection and matching HLA type were indicated.

The V gene end was trimmed by 5 bases and the J gene end by 5 bases; junction bases not matched to a gene: 9. The CDR3 consists of 15 residues. CDR1 and CDR2 from the germline V gene are SEHNR and FQNEAQ (reference sequence). Overall study results and limits: In two of eight donors, the top clonotype was HLA-C-restricted CMV-specific. The cumulative frequency of public TCR beta families distinguished individuals who carried CMV together with the relevant HLA.

TCRdb re-derived calls from the reads in MiXCR, one entry per CDR3 protein. Of about 890,000 distinct CDR3 sequences detected, around 30% appear once; the ten largest clones hold over 11%. Note on this clonotype: The antigen is not known.

The chain carries TRBV7-9 and TRBJ2-4, with 7 bases that match TRBD2. The sequence derives from a human donor in good health (CMV status not recorded). Some clones in this sample may be carry-over from other donors' samples. This material consisted of cultured CD8+ T cells from PBMCs, taken from culture after CMV antigen stimulation. CDR3 nucleotides: TGTGCCAGCAGCGCCCGGACTAGAGGAGAAAACATTCAGTACTTC. It specifies CASSARTRGENIQYF.